Described below is a single TCR beta chain sequence and its context. The antigen is not known. Treatment: roughly 18 received Ad26.COV2.S at low or high dose, single or two shots; 5 received placebo; per-sample allocation not given. Collection of samples fell on day 63 after the first vaccine or placebo injection. The data belong to a study of Ad26.COV2.S vaccination and SARS-CoV-2 variants. Study-wide results and limits: Recipients of vaccine and of placebo showed similar breadth of their non-spike TCR repertoires.

V shed 4 bases and J shed 7 bases, with 11 bases lying between them. The CDR3 has 13 residues. The germline V gene has CDR1 SGHDT and CDR2 YYEEEE. Sequenced by immunoSEQ multiplex PCR; TCRdb stores in-frame clones only, minus some. Seen here are 350,000 to 450,000 clones, roughly 90% observed once, and the top ten hold under 2%. The specimen was peripheral blood, collected in a trial of Ad26.COV2.S vaccine versus placebo. This TCR was sampled from a person aged 18 to 65 who received the Ad26.COV2.S COVID-19 vaccine or a placebo. V usage is TRBV5-6 and J usage is TRBJ1-4; D may be TRBD1 (6 bases). CDR3 DNA sequence: TGTGCCAGCAGCGGAGGGACAAGTGAAAAACTGTTTTTT. It yields the protein CASSGGTSEKLFF.